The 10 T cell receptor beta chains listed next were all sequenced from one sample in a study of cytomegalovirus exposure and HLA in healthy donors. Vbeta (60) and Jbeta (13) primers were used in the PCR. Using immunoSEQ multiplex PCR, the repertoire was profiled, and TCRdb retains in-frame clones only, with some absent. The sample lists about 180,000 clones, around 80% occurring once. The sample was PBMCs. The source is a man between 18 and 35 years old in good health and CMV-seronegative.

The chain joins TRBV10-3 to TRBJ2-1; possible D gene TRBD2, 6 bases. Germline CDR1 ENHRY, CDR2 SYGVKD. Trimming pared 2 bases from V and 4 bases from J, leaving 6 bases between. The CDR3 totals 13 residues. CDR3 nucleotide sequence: TGTGCCATCAGTGAGAGCGGGTACAATGAGCAGTTCTTC. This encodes CAISESGYNEQFF.

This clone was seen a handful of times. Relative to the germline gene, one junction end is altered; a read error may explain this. The CDR3 loop is CASSQGLDRWEVLF. CDR3 nucleotides: TGTGCCAGCAGCCAAGGGCTAGACCGGTGGGAGGTACTCTTC. The rearrangement joins TRBV4-2 to TRBJ2-1, with a tentative D call TRBD2 (6 bases). Germline V CDR1 and CDR2: LGHNA, YNFKEQ. The CDR3 spans 14 residues.

This CDR3 is CASSLGVDPYGYTF. The CDR3 DNA follows: TGTGCCAGCAGCTTGGGAGTAGATCCCTATGGCTACACCTTC. J is TRBJ1-2 and V is TRBV5-4, with D unclear. The CDR3 totals 14 residues. Per the germline V gene, CDR1 is SGHNT and CDR2 is YYREEE (reference sequence). V was shortened by 0 bases and J by 4 bases, with 10 bases between the two germline ends.

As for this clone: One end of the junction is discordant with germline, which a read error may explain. The CDR3 DNA sequence: TGTTCCAGCAGTCCACGGGACAGGGGGCGCAGTAATGGCTACACCTTC. Amino acids: CSSSPRDRGRSNGYTF. The J gene is TRBJ1-2, the V gene TRBV7-9; 12 bases are shared with TRBD1. CDR3 length: 16 residues. The germline gives CDR1 SEHNR, CDR2 FQNEAQ (reference sequence).

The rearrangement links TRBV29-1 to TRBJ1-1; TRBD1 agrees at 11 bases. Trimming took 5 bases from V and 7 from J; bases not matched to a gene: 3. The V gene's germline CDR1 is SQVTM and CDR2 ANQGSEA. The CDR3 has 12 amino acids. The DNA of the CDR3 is TGCAGCGTTTGGGACAGGGGGTGTGAAGCTTTCTTT. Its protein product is CSVWDRGCEAFF.

CDR3 in DNA: TGTGCCAGCAGTGAATCGGTCCGGGGGGGCCCGGCTGGGACCCAGTACTTC. Amino acid sequence: CASSESVRGGPAGTQYF. The chain joins TRBV2 to TRBJ2-5, with 8 bases lining up with TRBD2. This CDR3 has 17 residues. The trim removed 2 bases at V and 7 bases at J, leaving 15 bases unmatched. Germline V gives CDR1 SNHLY, CDR2 FYNNEI.

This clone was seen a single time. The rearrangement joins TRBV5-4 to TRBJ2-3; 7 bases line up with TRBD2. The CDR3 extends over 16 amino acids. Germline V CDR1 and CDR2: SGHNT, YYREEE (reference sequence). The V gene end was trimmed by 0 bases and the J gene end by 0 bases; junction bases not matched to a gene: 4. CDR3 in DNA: TGTGCCAGCAGCTTGGGCGGGGGATCTAGCACAGATACGCAGTATTTT. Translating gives CASSLGGGSSTDTQYF.

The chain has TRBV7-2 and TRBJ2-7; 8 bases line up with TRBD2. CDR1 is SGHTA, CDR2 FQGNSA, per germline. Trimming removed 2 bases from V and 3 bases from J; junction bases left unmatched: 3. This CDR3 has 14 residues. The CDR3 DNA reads TGTGCCAGCAGCTTATCGGGACTAGTCTACGAGCAGTACTTC. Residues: CASSLSGLVYEQYF. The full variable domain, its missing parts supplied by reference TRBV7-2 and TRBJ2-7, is GAGVSQSPSNKVTEKGKDVELRCDPISGHTALYWYRQSLGQGLEFLIYFQGNSAPDKSGLPSDRFSAERTGGSVSTLTIQRTQQEDSAVYLCASSLSGLVYEQYFGPGTRLTVT.

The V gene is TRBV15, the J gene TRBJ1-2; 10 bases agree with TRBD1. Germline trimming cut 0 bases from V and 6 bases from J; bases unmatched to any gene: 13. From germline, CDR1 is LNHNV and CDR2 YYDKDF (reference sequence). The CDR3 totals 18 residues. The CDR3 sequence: CATSRDRRTGGFSDGYTF. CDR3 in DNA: TGTGCCACCAGCAGAGATCGAAGGACAGGGGGTTTTTCGGATGGCTACACCTTC. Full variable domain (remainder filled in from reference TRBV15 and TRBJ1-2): DAMVIQNPRYQVTQFGKPVTLSCSQTLNHNVMYWYQQKSSQAPKLLFHYYDKDFNNEADTPDNFQSRRPNTSFCFLDIRSPGLGDTAMYLCATSRDRRTGGFSDGYTFGSGTRLTVV.

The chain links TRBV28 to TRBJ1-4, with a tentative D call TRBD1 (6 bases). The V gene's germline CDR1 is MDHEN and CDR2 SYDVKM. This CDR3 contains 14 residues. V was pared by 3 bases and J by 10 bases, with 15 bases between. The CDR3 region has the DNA TGTGCCAGCAGTTTGGGACACCGAGGGGGAAAACTGTTTTTT. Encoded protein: CASSLGHRGGKLFF.